The 4 T cell receptor beta chains reported below all come from one sample, sequenced in a study of blood T cell repertoires in COVID-19. Produced via immunoSEQ multiplex PCR; TCRdb's table is partial and in-frame only. This table has 350,000 to 450,000 clones, approximately 91% appearing once. The sequencing input was peripheral blood. The receptors derive from a woman aged 40 to 49 with COVID-19, enrolled during active disease.

V and J are TRBV29-1 and TRBJ2-1; the D gene is possibly TRBD1 (5 bases). CDR3 size: 15 residues. V was pared by 3 bases and J by 4 bases, with 16 bases between. CDR1 is SQVTM and CDR2 is ANQGSEA in the germline V gene. The CDR3 bases are TGCAGCGTTGATACTCCCCAGGGTCCGTACAATGAGCAGTTCTTC. It codes for CSVDTPQGPYNEQFF.

V gene TRBV6-2 or TRBV6-3 combines with J gene TRBJ2-7, with D possibly being TRBD1 (6 bases). Per germline, CDR1 MNHEY and CDR2 SVGEGT. V was trimmed by 6 bases and J by 0 bases, leaving 9 bases between them. The CDR3 is 13 residues long. The CDR3 bases are TGTGCCAGCAGCCGGGACATCTCCTACGAGCAGTACTTC. It specifies CASSRDISYEQYF.

The genes are TRBV5-4 and TRBJ2-1; TRBD2 aligns across 11 bases. This CDR3 has 15 amino acids. The trim removed 3 bases at V and 4 bases at J, leaving 3 bases unmatched. Germline V gives CDR1 SGHNT, CDR2 YYREEE (reference sequence). The CDR3 loop reads CASSSGTSGYNEQFF. The CDR3 DNA reads as TGTGCCAGCAGCTCCGGGACTAGCGGATACAATGAGCAGTTCTTC. The full variable domain, in which reference TRBV5-4 and TRBJ2-1 provide the parts outside the CDR3, is ETGVTQSPTHLIKTRGQQVTLRCSSQSGHNTVSWYQQALGQGPQFIFQYYREEENGRGNFPPRFSGLQFPNYSSELNVNALELDDSALYLCASSSGTSGYNEQFFGPGTRLTVL.

Here the CDR3 DNA reads TGTGCCAGCAGTTCCGGGACAGGGGGCTTTGGTGAAGCTTTCTTT. It translates to CASSSGTGGFGEAFF. The chain has TRBV27 and TRBJ1-1; TRBD1 matches at 12 bases. The junction had 7 bases not matched to a gene; V was cut back by 4 bases and J by 7 bases. The CDR3 has 15 amino acids. Germline V gene data show CDR1 as MNHEY and CDR2 as SMNVEV (reference sequence).